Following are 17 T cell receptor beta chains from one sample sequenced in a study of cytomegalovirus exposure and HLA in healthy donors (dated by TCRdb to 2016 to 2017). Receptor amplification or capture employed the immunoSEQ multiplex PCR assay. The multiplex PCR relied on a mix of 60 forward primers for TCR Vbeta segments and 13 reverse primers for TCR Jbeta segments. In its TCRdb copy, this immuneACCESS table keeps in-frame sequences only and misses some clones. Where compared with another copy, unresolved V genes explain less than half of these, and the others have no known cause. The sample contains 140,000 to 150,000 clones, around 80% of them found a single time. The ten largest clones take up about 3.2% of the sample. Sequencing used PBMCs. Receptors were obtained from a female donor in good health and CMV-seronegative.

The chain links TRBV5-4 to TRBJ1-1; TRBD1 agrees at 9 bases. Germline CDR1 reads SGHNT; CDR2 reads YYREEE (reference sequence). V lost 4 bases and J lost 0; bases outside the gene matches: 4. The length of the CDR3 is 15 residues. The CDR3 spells CASSLQGAVNTEAFF. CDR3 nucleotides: TGTGCCAGCAGCCTACAGGGGGCGGTGAACACTGAAGCTTTCTTT. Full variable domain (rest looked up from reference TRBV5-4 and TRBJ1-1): ETGVTQSPTHLIKTRGQQVTLRCSSQSGHNTVSWYQQALGQGPQFIFQYYREEENGRGNFPPRFSGLQFPNYSSELNVNALELDDSALYLCASSLQGAVNTEAFFGQGTRLTVV.

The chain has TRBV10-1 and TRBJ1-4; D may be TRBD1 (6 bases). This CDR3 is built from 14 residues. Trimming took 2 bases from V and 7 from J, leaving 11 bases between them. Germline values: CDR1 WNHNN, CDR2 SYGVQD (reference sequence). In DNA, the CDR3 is TGCGCCAGCAGTGAGGGGGGCGCGGGTGAAAAACTGTTTTTT. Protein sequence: CASSEGGAGEKLFF.

The chain's CDR3 is CASTFSWTTVRDTQYF. CDR3 DNA sequence: TGCGCCAGCACGTTTTCTTGGACTACGGTTAGGGATACGCAGTATTTT. This chain uses TRBV4-1 with TRBJ2-3; D is possibly TRBD2 (6 bases). The V gene lost 7 bases and the J gene lost 6 bases, with 23 bases spanning the gap. This CDR3 comprises 16 residues. Germline CDR1 and CDR2: MGHRA and YSYEKL.

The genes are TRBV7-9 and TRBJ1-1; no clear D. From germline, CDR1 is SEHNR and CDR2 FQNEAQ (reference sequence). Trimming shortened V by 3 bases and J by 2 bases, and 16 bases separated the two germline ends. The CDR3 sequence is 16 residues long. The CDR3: CASSLIRWAFNTEAFF. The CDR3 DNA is TGTGCCAGCAGCTTGATTCGTTGGGCATTCAACACTGAAGCTTTCTTT.

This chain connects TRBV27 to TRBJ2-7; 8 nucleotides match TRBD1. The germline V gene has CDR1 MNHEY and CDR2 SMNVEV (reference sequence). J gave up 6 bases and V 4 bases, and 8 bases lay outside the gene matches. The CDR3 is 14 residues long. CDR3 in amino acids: CASSSGQGLVEQYF. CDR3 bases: TGTGCCAGCAGTTCTGGACAGGGTCTGGTCGAGCAGTACTTC.

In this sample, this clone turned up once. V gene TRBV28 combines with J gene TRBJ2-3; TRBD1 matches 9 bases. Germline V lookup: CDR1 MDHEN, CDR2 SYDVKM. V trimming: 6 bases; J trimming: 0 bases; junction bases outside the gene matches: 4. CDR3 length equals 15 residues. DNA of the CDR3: TGTGCCAGCAGCCATGGACAGGGGAGCACAGATACGCAGTATTTT. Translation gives CASSHGQGSTDTQYF.

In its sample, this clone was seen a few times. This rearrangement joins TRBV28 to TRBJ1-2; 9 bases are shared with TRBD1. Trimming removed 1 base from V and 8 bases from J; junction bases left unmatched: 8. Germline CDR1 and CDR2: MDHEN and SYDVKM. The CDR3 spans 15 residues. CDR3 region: CASSLFLGGQGGYTF. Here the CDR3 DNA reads TGTGCCAGCAGTTTATTTTTGGGGGGACAGGGAGGCTACACCTTC.

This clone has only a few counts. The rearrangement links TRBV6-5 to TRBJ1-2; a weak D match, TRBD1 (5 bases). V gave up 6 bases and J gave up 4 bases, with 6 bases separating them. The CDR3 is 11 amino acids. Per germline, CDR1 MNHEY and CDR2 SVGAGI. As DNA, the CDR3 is TGTGCCAGCAGAGACAGCTATGGCTACACCTTC. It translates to CASRDSYGYTF.

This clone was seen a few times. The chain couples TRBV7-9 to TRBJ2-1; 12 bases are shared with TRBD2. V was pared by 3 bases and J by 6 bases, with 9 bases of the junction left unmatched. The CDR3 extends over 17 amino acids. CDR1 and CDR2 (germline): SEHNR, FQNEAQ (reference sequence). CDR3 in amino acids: CASSFGLAGKIINEQFF. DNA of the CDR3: TGTGCCAGCAGCTTCGGACTAGCGGGGAAGATTATCAATGAGCAGTTCTTC. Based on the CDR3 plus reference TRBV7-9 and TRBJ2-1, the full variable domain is DTGVSQNPRHKITKRGQNVTFRCDPISEHNRLYWYRQTLGQGPEFLTYFQNEAQLEKSRLLSDRFSAERPKGSFSTLEIQRTEQGDSAMYLCASSFGLAGKIINEQFFGPGTRLTVL.

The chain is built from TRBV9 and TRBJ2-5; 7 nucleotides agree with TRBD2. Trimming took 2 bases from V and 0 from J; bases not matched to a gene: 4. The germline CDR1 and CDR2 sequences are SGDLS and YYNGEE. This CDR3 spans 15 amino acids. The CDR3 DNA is TGTGCCAGCAGCGTTGGTAGCGGGTACCAAGAGACCCAGTACTTC. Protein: CASSVGSGYQETQYF.

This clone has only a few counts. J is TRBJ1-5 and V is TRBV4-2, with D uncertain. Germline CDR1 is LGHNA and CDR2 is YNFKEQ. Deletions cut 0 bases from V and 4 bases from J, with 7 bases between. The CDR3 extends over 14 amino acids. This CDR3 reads CASSQDNINQPQHF. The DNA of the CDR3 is TGTGCCAGCAGCCAAGATAACATAAATCAGCCCCAGCATTTT.

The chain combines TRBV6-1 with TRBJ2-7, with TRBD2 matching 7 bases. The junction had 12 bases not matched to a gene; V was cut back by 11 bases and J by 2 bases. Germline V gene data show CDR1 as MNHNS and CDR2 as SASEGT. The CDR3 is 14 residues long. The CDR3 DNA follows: TGTGCCGGGGGTTATCGGGGGGACCCCTACGAGCAGTACTTC. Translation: CAGGYRGDPYEQYF.

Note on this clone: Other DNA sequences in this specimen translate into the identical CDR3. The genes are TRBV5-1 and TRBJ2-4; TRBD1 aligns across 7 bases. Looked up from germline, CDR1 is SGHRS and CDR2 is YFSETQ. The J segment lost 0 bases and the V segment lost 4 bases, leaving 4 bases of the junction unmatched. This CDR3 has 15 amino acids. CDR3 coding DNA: TGCGCCAGCAGCCAGGGACAGTTAGCCAAAAACATTCAGTACTTC. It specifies CASSQGQLAKNIQYF. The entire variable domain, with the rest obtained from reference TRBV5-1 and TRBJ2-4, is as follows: KAGVTQTPRYLIKTRGQQVTLSCSPISGHRSVSWYQQTPGQGLQFLFEYFSETQRNKGNFPGRFSGRQFSNSRSEMNVSTLELGDSALYLCASSQGQLAKNIQYFGAGTRLSVL.

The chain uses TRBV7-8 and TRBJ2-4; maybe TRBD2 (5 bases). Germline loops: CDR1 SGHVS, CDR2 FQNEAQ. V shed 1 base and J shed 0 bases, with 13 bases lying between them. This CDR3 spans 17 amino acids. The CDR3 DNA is TGTGCCAGCAGCTTAGAAGTCGGGAATTTAGCCAAAAACATTCAGTACTTC. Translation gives CASSLEVGNLAKNIQYF.

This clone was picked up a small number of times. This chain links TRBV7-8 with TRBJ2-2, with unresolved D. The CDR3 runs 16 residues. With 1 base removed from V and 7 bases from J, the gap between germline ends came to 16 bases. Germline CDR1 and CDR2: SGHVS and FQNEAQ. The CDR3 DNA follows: TGTGCCAGCAGCTTAGGGATCCGGATCGGCGGCGGGGAGCTGTTTTTT. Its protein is CASSLGIRIGGGELFF.

The CDR3 sequence is CSVELPLATYEQYF. CDR3 nucleotides: TGCAGCGTTGAGTTACCCCTAGCTACCTACGAGCAGTACTTC. The V gene is TRBV29-1, the J gene TRBJ2-7; D may be TRBD2 (5 bases). The germline CDR1 and CDR2 sequences are SQVTM and ANQGSEA. Trimming pared 3 bases from V and 2 bases from J, leaving 14 bases between. The CDR3 has 14 residues.

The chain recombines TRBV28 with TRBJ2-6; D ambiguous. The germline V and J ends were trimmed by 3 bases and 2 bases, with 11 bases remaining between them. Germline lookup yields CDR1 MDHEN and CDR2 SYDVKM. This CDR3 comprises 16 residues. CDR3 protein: CASSLAYQAGANVLTF. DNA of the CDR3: TGTGCCAGCAGTTTGGCATACCAAGCTGGGGCCAACGTCCTGACTTTC.